This is a list of T cell receptor beta chains from one sample in a study of OX40 agonist ivuxolimab in advanced cancers. Generated by immunoSEQ multiplex PCR, the TCRdb table keeps only in-frame clones and is missing some. The table shows roughly 100,000 clones, with more than 85% occurring only once. The specimen was CD4+ or CD8+ T cells sorted from blood, collected in a trial of the OX40 agonist ivuxolimab. These receptors were obtained from an adult with an advanced solid tumor such as melanoma, head and neck, liver or kidney cancer. Both conserved end residues are part of each CDR3. A D gene is named only where the DNA matches it firmly. Size tells how often a clone was seen (once, few, many) or the class of an expanded clone, and some rows leave it out.

NA,NA,TRBJ2-1,TRBV6-6,CASSSNEQFF,TGTGCCAGCAGCAGTAATGAGCAGTTCTTC
NA,NA,TRBJ2-1,TRBV6-5,CASSYSVISNEQFF,TGTGCCAGCAGTTACTCCGTGATTTCGAATGAGCAGTTCTTC
NA,NA,TRBJ1-5,TRBV28,CASRVWDQPQHF,TGTGCCAGCAGGGTTTGGGATCAGCCCCAGCATTTT
NA,once,TRBJ2-1,TRBV19,CASSPTGRNEQFF,TGTGCCAGTAGCCCGACAGGGAGGAATGAGCAGTTCTTC
TRBD2,NA,TRBJ2-1,TRBV28,CASMTPGGTYNEQFF,TGTGCCAGCATGACTCCGGGGGGGACCTACAATGAGCAGTTCTTC
NA,NA,TRBJ1-5,TRBV30,CAWGRGRGNQPQHF,TGTGCCTGGGGGCGGGGGAGAGGCAATCAGCCCCAGCATTTT
TRBD1,NA,TRBJ1-5,TRBV6-6,CASSRQGHQPQHF,TGTGCCAGCAGCCGACAGGGACATCAGCCCCAGCATTTT
NA,once,TRBJ2-5,TRBV5-4,CASSLGRGQETQYF,TGTGCCAGCAGCTTGGGCAGGGGCCAAGAGACCCAGTACTTC
TRBD1,NA,TRBJ1-2,TRBV14,CASSHLRGQIDYGYTF,TGTGCCAGCAGCCACCTAAGGGGACAGATTGACTATGGCTACACCTTC
NA,NA,TRBJ2-7,TRBV11-2,CASSLGGTLSYEQYF,TGTGCCAGCAGCTTAGGGGGGACACTATCCTACGAGCAGTACTTC
NA,NA,TRBJ1-2,TRBV30,CACQVFYGYTF,TGTGCCTGCCAGGTGTTCTATGGCTACACCTTC
NA,once,TRBJ2-2,TRBV5-5,CASSPRTVGVLRTGELFF,TGTGCCAGCAGCCCTCGGACGGTGGGGGTACTACGAACCGGGGAGCTGTTTTTT
NA,NA,TRBJ1-1,TRBV11-2,CASSLLGAGTEAFF,TGTGCCAGCAGCTTATTAGGGGCGGGCACTGAAGCTTTCTTT
TRBD1,NA,TRBJ1-5,TRBV28,CASSSWMTGHQPQHF,TGTGCCAGCAGTTCATGGATGACAGGGCATCAGCCCCAGCATTTT
TRBD1,once,TRBJ1-5,TRBV19,CASTSLGQGENQPQHF,TGTGCCAGTACCTCCCTGGGACAGGGAGAGAACCAGCCCCAGCATTTT
NA,NA,TRBJ1-6,TRBV28,CASRAVSPLHF,TGTGCCAGTCGCGCGGTTTCACCCCTCCACTTT
NA,once,TRBJ1-3,TRBV28,CASSFLFRSGNTIYF,TGTGCCAGCAGTTTTCTCTTTAGGTCTGGAAACACCATATATTTT
NA,NA,TRBJ2-7,TRBV6-5,CASSYSRREYEQYF,TGTGCCAGCAGTTACTCGAGAAGGGAATACGAGCAGTACTTC
NA,NA,TRBJ2-2,TRBV11-2,CASSLVRSRVGELFF,TGTGCCAGCAGCTTAGTTAGGTCCCGTGTTGGGGAGCTGTTTTTT
TRBD1,NA,TRBJ1-5,TRBV6-5,CASRKTGENQPQHF,TGTGCCAGCAGGAAGACAGGGGAGAATCAGCCCCAGCATTTT
NA,NA,TRBJ1-1,TRBV11-3,CASSFGQTSEAFF,TGTGCCAGCAGCTTTGGTCAGACCTCTGAAGCTTTCTTT
NA,NA,TRBJ1-2,TRBV5-4,CASSQPTAQGYTF,TGTGCCAGCAGCCAACCGACTGCTCAGGGCTACACCTTC
NA,NA,TRBJ1-4,TRBV4-2,CASSQDSIRTAGEKLFF,TGTGCCAGCAGCCAAGATTCGATCCGGACCGCCGGAGAAAAACTGTTTTTT
NA,NA,TRBJ2-1,TRBV7-9,CASRPRGVSLNEQFF,TGTGCCAGCAGACCCAGGGGGGTTTCCCTTAATGAGCAGTTCTTC
NA,once,TRBJ2-3,TRBV5-4,CASSEGERADTQYF,TGTGCCAGCAGCGAGGGGGAGAGGGCAGATACGCAGTATTTT
NA,NA,TRBJ2-1,TRBV9,CASSVETGSYNEQFF,TGTGCCAGCAGCGTAGAGACAGGTTCCTACAATGAGCAGTTCTTC
NA,NA,TRBJ1-3,TRBV6-1,CASSVPQGHSGNTIYF,TGTGCCAGCAGTGTTCCGCAGGGCCACTCTGGAAACACCATATATTTT
TRBD1,NA,TRBJ2-5,TRBV6-5,CASSHRTGGQGTQYF,TGTGCCAGCAGTCATCGGACAGGGGGCCAAGGGACCCAGTACTTC
TRBD2,NA,TRBJ2-5,TRBV30,CAWSPPGGAAQETQYF,TGTGCCTGGAGTCCTCCCGGGGGGGCCGCGCAAGAGACCCAGTACTTC
TRBD2,NA,TRBJ2-3,TRBV6-5,CASSYGAGSTDTQYF,TGTGCCAGCAGTTATGGAGCGGGGAGCACAGATACGCAGTATTTT
NA,NA,TRBJ1-1,TRBV6-5,CASSYRLNTEAFF,TGTGCCAGCAGTTACAGGTTGAACACTGAAGCTTTCTTT
NA,NA,TRBJ2-7,TRBV6-5,CASRLGQIYEQYF,TGTGCCAGCAGACTCGGACAGATCTACGAGCAGTACTTC
NA,once,TRBJ1-3,TRBV10-3,CAIRVEVLSGNTIYF,TGTGCCATCAGGGTAGAAGTCCTCTCTGGAAACACCATATATTTT
NA,once,TRBJ2-2,TRBV4-3,CASSQDPGDPPGELFF,TGCGCCAGCAGCCAAGATCCAGGAGATCCCCCCGGGGAGCTGTTTTTT
NA,NA,TRBJ1-4,TRBV18,CASSPGWRNEKLFF,TGTGCCAGCTCACCAGGGTGGCGGAATGAAAAACTGTTTTTT
NA,NA,TRBJ1-3,TRBV25-1,CASGSRMLNTIYF,TGTGCCAGCGGATCTCGAATGTTGAACACCATATATTTT
NA,NA,TRBJ1-2,TRBV23-1,CASSHIRRNNYGYTF,TGCGCCAGCAGTCATATCCGCCGTAATAACTATGGCTACACCTTC
TRBD1,NA,TRBJ2-7,TRBV27,CASSLRPAGGNEQYF,TGTGCCAGCAGTTTGAGACCGGCAGGGGGAAACGAGCAGTACTTC
NA,NA,TRBJ2-7,TRBV28,CASNTQPLEQYF,TGTGCCAGCAACACGCAGCCCCTCGAGCAGTACTTC
TRBD1,NA,TRBJ2-7,TRBV6-6,CASSYRTGGYGQYF,TGTGCCAGCAGTTATCGGACAGGGGGCTACGGGCAGTACTTC
TRBD2,NA,TRBJ2-3,TRBV18,CASSPTGTIFNTQYF,TGTGCCAGCTCACCGACCGGGACTATCTTTAATACGCAGTATTTT
NA,NA,TRBJ2-7,TRBV5-4,CASSFAGLGEQYF,TGTGCCAGCAGCTTTGCTGGCTTAGGGGAGCAGTACTTC
NA,NA,TRBJ1-2,TRBV28,CASRGLTVNYGYTF,TGTGCCAGCAGGGGGTTGACAGTCAACTATGGCTACACCTTC
TRBD1,NA,TRBJ2-7,TRBV6-5,CASTSGTGSYEQYF,TGTGCCAGCACCTCCGGGACAGGGTCCTACGAGCAGTACTTC
NA,NA,TRBJ1-1,TRBV14,CASSPKRAMTNTEAFF,TGTGCCAGCAGCCCCAAGCGTGCGATGACGAACACTGAAGCTTTCTTT
TRBD2,NA,TRBJ2-3,TRBV6-5,CASSSTIAGGTDTQYF,TGTGCCAGCAGTTCCACCATAGCGGGGGGAACAGATACGCAGTATTTT